This T cell receptor beta chain is from a study of blood T cell repertoires in COVID-19. Turning to the study itself: Researchers got acute and convalescent COVID-19 samples from the United States, Italy and Spain. Sources were T cells, B-cell-depleted T cells, or PBMCs; the material itself was cDNA or gDNA.

As handled by the study authors: Counts of nucleated cells, estimated from reference gene primer amplification, were obtained. Using immunoSEQ multiplex PCR, the repertoire was profiled, and TCRdb retains in-frame clones only, with some absent. Clone size and V and J calls were adopted from that table, with D and trimming inferred from the DNA. The sample shows tens of thousands of clones, roughly 80% of them seen only once. This CDR3 has 15 amino acids. With V trimmed by 4 bases and J by 3 bases, 4 bases remained unmatched. CDR1 and CDR2 from the germline V gene are SGHNT and YYREEE (reference sequence).

V is TRBV5-4 and J is TRBJ2-1, with TRBD2 matching 10 bases. Material for sequencing was peripheral blood. The origin of this receptor is a human donor in a cohort sampled during active COVID-19. CDR3 DNA sequence: TGTGCCAGCAGCCCCGGGACTAGCGTCTACAATGAGCAGTTCTTC. Translated: CASSPGTSVYNEQFF.